This T cell receptor (beta chain) emerged from a study of cytomegalovirus exposure and HLA in healthy donors. For the study at large: Both the 120 validation repertoires and the 666 first-cohort repertoires used the same platform, as reported by a later analysis. Regarding the study as a whole: According to a later analysis, TCR clusters from the first cohort tended to co-occur in the roughly 120 validation repertoires. Testing in vitro showed three CMV-associated chains specific for CMV antigens.

The V segment lost 0 bases and the J segment 9 bases; nucleotides outside the gene matches: 5. This CDR3 has 15 amino acids. In germline, CDR1 is SGHDT, CDR2 YYEEEE. The data were produced by immunoSEQ multiplex PCR, yet TCRdb's version contains in-frame clones alone and is incomplete. The table lists around 240,000 clones, nearly 90% of them singletons. For this clone: Its specificity is unknown.

This TCR derives from a woman in her late teens or twenties in good health and CMV-seronegative. Sequenced material: PBMCs. The chain has TRBV5-6 and TRBJ1-5; TRBD1 matches 11 bases. CDR3 loop: CASSLGTGGSRPQHF. DNA for the CDR3: TGTGCCAGCAGCTTGGGGACAGGGGGCTCTAGGCCCCAGCATTTT.